This T cell receptor (beta chain) was identified during a study of prognosis after radiotherapy for stage I lung cancer. TCR beta CDR3 was amplified from genomic DNA by two-round multiplex PCR. Amplification in first-round PCR relied on primers specific to each TRBV and TRBJ gene. TCRdb reanalysed the multiplex PCR reads using MiXCR and keeps one entry per CDR3 protein. The data contain around 27,000 distinct CDR3 sequences, around 30% of them singletons. Study results and caveats: Compared with a median of 10,088 beforehand, unique TCR clone counts dropped to 6,861 after stereotactic body radiation therapy. After stereotactic body radiation therapy, patients with later distant metastases showed lower Shannon entropy. It was reported that patients with metastases and those without them differed in TRBV and TRBJ gene usage.

Comments on this clonotype: Its matching antigen is unknown. Germline is not matched at one junction end, which may reflect a read error.

The CDR3 has 17 residues. Germline CDR1 is DFQATT and CDR2 is SNEGSKA (reference sequence). Here the sequenced sample was PBMCs, taken before or after stereotactic body radiation therapy (not recorded which). This sequence was found in a donor aged 50 or older with non-small cell lung cancer. The chain uses TRBV20-1 and TRBJ1-3; maybe TRBD1 (6 bases). CDR3 amino acids: CSARKRGGPLSGNAIYF. CDR3 sequence (DNA): TGCAGTGCTAGAAAGAGGGGGGGGCCTCTCTCTGGAAACGCCATATATTTT.